The 30 T cell receptor beta chains listed next were all sequenced from one sample in a study of post-analysis software for immune sequencing data. No antigens are known for them. Prepared TCR beta cDNA libraries contained unique molecular identifiers. TCRdb independently ran MiXCR on the PCR reads; one entry per CDR3 protein. Among hundreds of thousands of distinct CDR3 sequences, 30% were seen once, and the ten largest hold roughly 0.54%. Points from the study as a whole: Patients showed TRBV5-6, TRBV5-1 and TRBV20-1 among roughly five TRBV segments more frequent than in controls.

The material sequenced was blood. The receptors originated from a girl aged 10-17 years with multiple sclerosis.

This clonotype was counted a few times. The J gene is TRBJ2-7, the V gene TRBV20-1; tentatively, D is TRBD1 (5 bases). CDR1 is DFQATT, CDR2 SNEGSKA, per germline (reference sequence). The CDR3 runs to 13 residues. V lost 6 bases and J 0 bases, leaving 12 bases between the germline ends. CDR3: CSARDRNSYEQYF. The CDR3 DNA is TGCAGTGCCCGAGACAGAAACTCCTACGAGCAGTACTTC.

The V gene is TRBV5-1, the J gene TRBJ1-2; TRBD1 aligns across 8 bases. The length of the CDR3 is 13 residues. Germline CDR1 and CDR2: SGHRS and YFSETQ. The V segment lost 5 bases and the J segment 8 bases; nucleotides outside the gene matches: 8. Here the CDR3 DNA reads TGCGCCAGCAGACACGGACAGGGAAGGGGCTACACCTTC. It codes for CASRHGQGRGYTF.

The chain links TRBV20-1 to TRBJ2-7; D could derive from TRBD1 or TRBD2 (5 bases each). Deletions cut 4 bases from V and 1 base from J, with 11 bases between. In germline, CDR1 is DFQATT, CDR2 SNEGSKA (reference sequence). This CDR3 spans 13 amino acids. CDR3 DNA: TGCAGTGCTATGGGGGACGCATCCTACGAGCAGTACTTC. Amino acids: CSAMGDASYEQYF.

The sample holds a few counts of this clonotype. V and J are TRBV28 and TRBJ2-1, with a possible D match to TRBD2 (7 bases). The CDR3 has 13 residues. Trimming took 7 bases from V and 8 from J, leaving 15 bases between them. Germline values: CDR1 MDHEN, CDR2 SYDVKM. The CDR3 sequence: CASKLGGADEQFF. In DNA, the CDR3 is TGTGCCAGCAAGCTGGGGGGGGCGGATGAGCAGTTCTTC.

This rearrangement joins TRBV6-5 to TRBJ2-1, with 10 positions matching TRBD2. V was clipped by 6 bases and J by 7 bases; unmatched bases: 9. Germline CDR1 MNHEY, CDR2 SVGAGI. CDR3 length: 15 residues. CDR3 loop: CASRERAGGPNEQFF. For the CDR3, the DNA is TGTGCCAGCAGGGAGAGAGCGGGGGGGCCAAATGAGCAGTTCTTC.

This clonotype was detected a few times. The chain joins TRBV5-1 to TRBJ2-1, with 8 bases that match TRBD1. Germline CDR1 and CDR2: SGHRS and YFSETQ. The V segment lost 0 bases and the J segment 0 bases; nucleotides outside the gene matches: 5. The CDR3 is 17 residues long. The DNA for the CDR3 is TGCGCCAGCAGCTTGGGGCAGGGGGCGAGCTCCTACAATGAGCAGTTCTTC. Translation gives CASSLGQGASSYNEQFF. Based on the CDR3 plus reference TRBV5-1 and TRBJ2-1, the full variable domain is KAGVTQTPRYLIKTRGQQVTLSCSPISGHRSVSWYQQTPGQGLQFLFEYFSETQRNKGNFPGRFSGRQFSNSRSEMNVSTLELGDSALYLCASSLGQGASSYNEQFFGPGTRLTVL.

As to this clonotype: A much bigger clone sits one base away, suggesting this may be a read error. This rearrangement joins TRBV29-1 to TRBJ2-1; D gene unclear. V shed 7 bases and J shed 9 bases, with 16 bases lying between them. Germline CDR1 SQVTM, CDR2 ANQGSEA. CDR3 length: 12 amino acids. The CDR3 sequence: CSGTISVGEQFF. DNA of the CDR3: TGCAGCGGGACGATCAGTGTCGGTGAGCAGTTCTTC.

The chain combines TRBV29-1 with TRBJ2-3, with 12 bases that match TRBD1. The germline V gene encodes CDR1 SQVTM and CDR2 ANQGSEA. This CDR3 contains 16 residues. V was clipped by 7 bases and J by 8 bases; unmatched bases: 16. This chain's CDR3 is CSARGPGQGARGTQYF. The CDR3 nucleotides read TGCAGCGCCCGGGGTCCGGGACAGGGGGCTAGGGGTACGCAGTATTTT.

J is TRBJ2-3 and V is TRBV7-9, with TRBD2 identical over 10 bases. Germline loops: CDR1 SEHNR, CDR2 FQNEAQ (reference sequence). The CDR3 is made up of 16 amino acids. The trim removed 2 bases at V and 4 bases at J, leaving 6 bases unmatched. CDR3 region: CASSLIAGGMPDTQYF. The CDR3 DNA follows: TGTGCCAGCAGCTTAATAGCGGGGGGCATGCCAGATACGCAGTATTTT.

For this clonotype: Given a much more abundant clone one base away, this may be a read error. This chain uses TRBV5-6 with TRBJ2-1; TRBD2 aligns across 8 bases. Germline V gene lookup returns CDR1 SGHDT and CDR2 YYEEEE. V shed 3 bases and J 6 bases; nucleotides not matched to a gene: 11. The CDR3 is 16 residues long. This CDR3 reads CASSSLQRERTNEQFF. Written as DNA, the CDR3 is TGTGCCAGCAGCTCACTCCAGCGGGAGCGGACCAATGAGCAGTTCTTC.

The gene calls are TRBV5-5 and TRBJ2-1; 7 bases map to TRBD2. The germline V gene encodes CDR1 SGHKS and CDR2 YYEKEE (reference sequence). The CDR3 extends over 16 amino acids. The junction had 7 bases not matched to a gene; V was cut back by 4 bases and J by 0 bases. This CDR3 reads CASSLYGGSSYNEQFF. The CDR3 DNA reads TGTGCCAGCAGCCTTTATGGCGGGAGCTCCTACAATGAGCAGTTCTTC.

The chain couples TRBV15 to TRBJ2-3; D unclear. The germline V gene has CDR1 LNHNV and CDR2 YYDKDF (reference sequence). The CDR3 is 13 amino acids. Between the trimmed V and J ends, which lost 8 bases and 6 bases, there was a span of 15 bases. DNA of the CDR3: TGTGCCACCGCCTCCGGTTTTTCGGATACGCAGTATTTT. Protein: CATASGFSDTQYF.

This clonotype was detected a few times. The chain combines TRBV7-2 with TRBJ2-1, with 9 bases identical to TRBD2. V was pared by 5 bases and J by 4 bases, with 3 bases of the junction left unmatched. The CDR3 consists of 14 residues. Germline assignment: CDR1 SGHTA and CDR2 FQGNSA. DNA of the CDR3: TGTGCCAGCAGCAAAGCGGGGGGATACAATGAGCAGTTCTTC. Protein: CASSKAGGYNEQFF.

In its sample, this clonotype was seen a few times. The V and J genes are TRBV28 and TRBJ1-2; maybe TRBD1 (6 bases). The CDR3 spans 15 residues. The germline gives CDR1 MDHEN, CDR2 SYDVKM. V lost 5 bases, J lost 8 bases, and 21 bases lay in between. Here the CDR3 DNA reads TGTGCCAGCAGTCCCCCTTCACAGGGTAGCGGCGGCTACACCTTC. Translation gives CASSPPSQGSGGYTF.

This clonotype was seen more than once but under ten times. J is TRBJ2-3 and V is TRBV9; 8 positions agree with TRBD2. Germline V gene sequence: CDR1 SGDLS, CDR2 YYNGEE. Trimming cost V 4 bases and J 3 bases; bases outside gene matches: 7. This CDR3 is built from 15 residues. In DNA form, the CDR3 reads TGTGCCAGCAGCATCAGCGGGAGTAGGACAGATACGCAGTATTTT. It translates to CASSISGSRTDTQYF.

This clonotype was recorded a few times. The V gene is TRBV10-3, the J gene TRBJ2-5; no firm D call. The CDR3 has 12 amino acids. Germline CDR1 ENHRY, CDR2 SYGVKD. Trimming removed 6 bases from V and 4 bases from J, with 9 bases in between. The CDR3 spells CAIRESIETQYF. The CDR3 coding sequence is TGTGCCATCAGGGAAAGCATAGAGACCCAGTACTTC.

This sequence joins TRBV6-6 and TRBJ1-2; 9 bases line up with TRBD1. Germline loops: CDR1 MNHNY, CDR2 SVGAGI (reference sequence). This CDR3 contains 15 residues. V was pared by 6 bases and J by 5 bases, with 10 bases of the junction left unmatched. The DNA of the CDR3 is TGTGCCAGCAGACCGGGACAGGGAAATTTTTATGGCTACACCTTC. It codes for CASRPGQGNFYGYTF.

This sequence joins TRBV5-1 and TRBJ2-7, with TRBD1 matching over 12 bases. CDR3 length: 15 residues. Germline assignment: CDR1 SGHRS and CDR2 YFSETQ. V dropped 3 bases and J dropped 4; count of bases not matched to a gene: 5. The CDR3 DNA reads TGCGCCAGCAGCTCCGGGACAGGGGGCAGATACGAGCAGTACTTC. Translating gives CASSSGTGGRYEQYF.

As DNA, the CDR3 is TGTGCCAGCAGCCGACTGCGCAGGGAGGACAATGAGCAGTTCTTC. Amino acid sequence: CASSRLRREDNEQFF. The chain links TRBV14 to TRBJ2-1; perhaps TRBD2 as D (6 bases). Germline CDR1 reads SGHDN; CDR2 reads FVKESK. The V and J ends lost 4 bases and 5 bases respectively, with 15 bases between them. The CDR3 is made up of 15 amino acids.

This clonotype was detected a few times. This chain connects TRBV7-2 to TRBJ1-2; tentative D call: TRBD1 (5 bases). The CDR3 is made up of 13 amino acids. V gave up 1 base and J gave up 8 bases, with 11 bases separating them. The germline V gene has CDR1 SGHTA and CDR2 FQGNSA. The chain's CDR3 is CASSLGGGRGYTF. The CDR3 coding sequence is TGTGCCAGCAGCTTAGGGGGGGGAAGGGGCTACACCTTC.

The rearrangement uses TRBV11-2 and TRBJ1-1; 7 bases line up with TRBD1. The V gene end was trimmed by 5 bases and the J gene end by 8 bases; junction bases not matched to a gene: 11. The length of the CDR3 is 14 residues. Germline CDR1 SGHAT, CDR2 FQNNGV. CDR3: CASSQFGSGGEAFF. CDR3 in DNA: TGTGCCAGCAGCCAATTCGGGTCAGGGGGAGAAGCTTTCTTT.

The chain combines TRBV21-1 with TRBJ2-3; the D segment call TRBD2 is taken from the table without a DNA check. TRBV21-1 is a recognized pseudogene. This CDR3 comprises 16 residues. CDR3 DNA: TGTGCCAGCAGCAAAGCGGTACTAGGGGCTACAGATACGCAGTATTTT. This translates into CASSKAVLGATDTQYF.

The chain recombines TRBV4-1 with TRBJ2-1; D not resolved. The V end was cut by 0 bases, the J end by 1 base, with 16 bases between. Per germline, CDR1 MGHRA and CDR2 YSYEKL. The CDR3 runs to 18 residues. Here the CDR3 reads CASSQDRQALGSYNEQFF. The CDR3 nucleotides are TGCGCCAGCAGCCAAGATCGTCAAGCGTTGGGGTCCTACAATGAGCAGTTCTTC.

This clonotype appeared a few times. This chain uses TRBV6-5 with TRBJ1-1; TRBD1 is a possible D gene (5 bases). This CDR3 comprises 15 residues. V was pared by 5 bases and J by 5 bases, with 18 bases between. The germline V gene has CDR1 MNHEY and CDR2 SVGAGI. The DNA of the CDR3 is TGTGCCAGCAGTCCGCTCTCGCTTCGGGGGACTGAAGCTTTCTTT. It is translated as CASSPLSLRGTEAFF.

The V gene is TRBV27, the J gene TRBJ2-2; D remains unclear. In germline, CDR1 is MNHEY, CDR2 SMNVEV (reference sequence). V lost 2 bases and J lost 2, with 18 bases in between. This CDR3 has 18 amino acids. The CDR3 DNA reads TGTGCCAGCAGTTTAAGGTCTCGCAGACAAGATAACACCGGGGAGCTGTTTTTT. Translated, it gives CASSLRSRRQDNTGELFF.

The rearrangement joins TRBV29-1 to TRBJ1-2; D perhaps matches TRBD1 (6 bases). Germline V gene data show CDR1 as SQVTM and CDR2 as ANQGSEA. The CDR3 covers 16 residues. The ends were cut back, 7 bases at V and 1 base at J, with 22 bases in the middle. In nucleotides, the CDR3 is TGCAGCGCCGAAGTGAGGACAGAGGGCGTTAACTATGGCTACACCTTC. Protein: CSAEVRTEGVNYGYTF.

A few counts support this clonotype. The CDR3 nucleotides are TGTGCCAGCAGTGAAGGCCTAGGGGGCCAAGAGACCCAGTACTTC. Encoded protein: CASSEGLGGQETQYF. The chain employs TRBV6-1 and TRBJ2-5, with TRBD1 as a possible D gene (6 bases). The CDR3 has 15 residues. V was trimmed by 1 base and J by 1 base, leaving 10 bases between them. The germline gives CDR1 MNHNS, CDR2 SASEGT.

This sequence joins TRBV7-9 and TRBJ1-4; D unresolved. This CDR3 spans 13 amino acids. The germline gives CDR1 SEHNR, CDR2 FQNEAQ (reference sequence). The V gene lost 1 base and the J gene lost 6 bases, with 6 bases spanning the gap. CDR3 in DNA: TGTGCCAGCAGCTTAGGGGCAGATGAAAAACTGTTTTTT. As protein: CASSLGADEKLFF.

V gene TRBV4-3 combines with J gene TRBJ2-3; 8 bases are a match to TRBD2. Germline V gives CDR1 LGHNA, CDR2 YSLEER. The V segment lost 5 bases and the J segment 1 base; nucleotides outside the gene matches: 5. The CDR3 spans 15 residues. The CDR3 DNA is TGCGCCAGCAGCTCCGGGGGGGGTGGCACAGATACGCAGTATTTT. Amino acids: CASSSGGGGTDTQYF.

The genes are TRBV5-1 and TRBJ2-7; the D call may be TRBD1 or TRBD2 (5 bases each). V shed 1 base and J shed 2 bases, with 13 bases lying between them. Germline V gene lookup returns CDR1 SGHRS and CDR2 YFSETQ. The length of the CDR3 is 15 residues. CDR3: CASSLWGTGTYEQYF. CDR3 nucleotide sequence: TGCGCCAGCAGCTTGTGGGGGACGGGAACCTACGAGCAGTACTTC.